This TCR beta chain was sequenced for a study of cytomegalovirus exposure and HLA in healthy donors. The V gene's germline CDR1 is MDHEN and CDR2 SYDVKM. The CDR3 runs 14 residues. V lost 6 bases and J lost 5, with 14 bases in between. Though probably carrying unrecorded immune exposures, donors were nominally healthy at sampling. Study-level points and caveats: With DRB1 most and HLA-C fewest, TCR association rates differed between HLA loci in a later analysis. Several of the most significant clusters appeared, in a later analysis, to be linked to common viral pathogens. Most TCR beta V segments were productive about 87% or about 30% of the time in an earlier analysis.

Concerning this clone itself: Its antigen is as yet unknown.

In the PCR, 60 Vbeta and 13 Jbeta primers were used. Using immunoSEQ multiplex PCR, the repertoire was profiled, and TCRdb retains in-frame clones only, with some absent. The repertoire table contains approximately 120,000 clones. Sequencing input: PBMCs. The chain has TRBV28 and TRBJ1-5; weak D call: TRBD1 (5 bases). The sequence was collected from a man aged 25-45 years in good health and CMV-seronegative. The CDR3 loop is CASREQASHQPQHF. CDR3 coding DNA: TGTGCCAGCAGAGAACAGGCCTCTCATCAGCCCCAGCATTTT.